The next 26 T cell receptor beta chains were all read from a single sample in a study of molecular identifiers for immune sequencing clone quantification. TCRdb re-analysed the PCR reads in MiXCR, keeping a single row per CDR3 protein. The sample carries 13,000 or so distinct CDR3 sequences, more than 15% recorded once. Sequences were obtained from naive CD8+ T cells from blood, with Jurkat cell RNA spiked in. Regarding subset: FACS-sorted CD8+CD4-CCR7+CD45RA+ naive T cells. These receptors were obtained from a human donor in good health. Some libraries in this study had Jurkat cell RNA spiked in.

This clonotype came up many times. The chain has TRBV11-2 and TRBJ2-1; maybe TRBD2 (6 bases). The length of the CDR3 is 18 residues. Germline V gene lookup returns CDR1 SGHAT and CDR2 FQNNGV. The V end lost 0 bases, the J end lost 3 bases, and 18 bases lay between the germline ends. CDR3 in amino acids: CASSLETSLSGRYNEQFF. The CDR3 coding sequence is TGTGCCAGCAGCTTAGAGACTAGTCTCTCCGGGCGCTACAATGAGCAGTTCTTC.

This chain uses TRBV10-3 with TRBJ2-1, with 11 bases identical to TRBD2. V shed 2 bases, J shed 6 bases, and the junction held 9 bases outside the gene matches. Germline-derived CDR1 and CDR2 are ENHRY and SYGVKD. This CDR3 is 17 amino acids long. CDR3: CAISEAIAGGIGNEQFF. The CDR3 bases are TGTGCCATCAGTGAGGCGATAGCGGGAGGGATTGGCAATGAGCAGTTCTTC.

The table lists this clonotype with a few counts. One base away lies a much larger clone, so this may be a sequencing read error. The CDR3 coding sequence is TGTGCCAGCATGGACGACACCGAAACCATTCAGTACTTC. Translated, it gives CASMDDTETIQYF. The chain joins TRBV7-7 to TRBJ2-4; D ambiguous. V shed 7 bases and J shed 9 bases, with 16 bases lying between them. In germline, CDR1 is SSHAT, CDR2 FNYEAQ (reference sequence). The CDR3 sequence is 13 residues long.

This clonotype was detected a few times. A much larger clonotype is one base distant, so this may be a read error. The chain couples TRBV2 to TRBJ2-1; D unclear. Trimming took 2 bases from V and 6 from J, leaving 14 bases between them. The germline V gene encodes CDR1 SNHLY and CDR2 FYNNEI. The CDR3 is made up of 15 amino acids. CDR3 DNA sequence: TGTGCCAGCAGTGAAAGCCCGAAACCGGGCAATGAGCAGTTCTTC. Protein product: CASSESPKPGNEQFF.

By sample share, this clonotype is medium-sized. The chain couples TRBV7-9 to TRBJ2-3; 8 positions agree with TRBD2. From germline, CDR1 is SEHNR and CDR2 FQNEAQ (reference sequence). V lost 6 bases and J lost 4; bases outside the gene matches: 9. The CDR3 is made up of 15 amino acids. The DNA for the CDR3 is TGTGCCAGCAGAGAGCGGGAGTCGGTTTCAGATACGCAGTATTTT. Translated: CASRERESVSDTQYF.

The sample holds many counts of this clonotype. CDR3 bases: TGTGCCAGCAGCCACTCGACAGGGAGGAATGAGCAGTTCTTC. Translating it yields CASSHSTGRNEQFF. The genes are TRBV12-3 or TRBV12-4 and TRBJ2-1, with D perhaps matching TRBD1 (7 bases). This CDR3 is built from 14 residues. V was pared by 6 bases and J by 7 bases, with 16 bases between.

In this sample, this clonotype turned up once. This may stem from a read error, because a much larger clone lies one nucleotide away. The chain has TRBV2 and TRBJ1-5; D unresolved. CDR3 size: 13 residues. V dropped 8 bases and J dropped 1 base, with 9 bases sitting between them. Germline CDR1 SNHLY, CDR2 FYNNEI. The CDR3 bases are TGTGCCAGCGAGGTGGTAAGCAATCAGCCCCAGCATTTT. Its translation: CASEVVSNQPQHF. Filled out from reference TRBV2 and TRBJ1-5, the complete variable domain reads EPEVTQTPSHQVTQMGQEVILRCVPISNHLYFYWYRQILGQKVEFLVSFYNNEISEKSEIFDDQFSVERPDGSNFTLKIRSTKLEDSAMYFCASEVVSNQPQHFGDGTRLSIL.

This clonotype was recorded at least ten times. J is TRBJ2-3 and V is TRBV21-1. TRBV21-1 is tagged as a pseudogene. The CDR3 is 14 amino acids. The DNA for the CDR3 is TGTGCCCGAATCCTCAACTGGAGCACAGATATGCAGTATTTT. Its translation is CARILNWSTDMQYF.

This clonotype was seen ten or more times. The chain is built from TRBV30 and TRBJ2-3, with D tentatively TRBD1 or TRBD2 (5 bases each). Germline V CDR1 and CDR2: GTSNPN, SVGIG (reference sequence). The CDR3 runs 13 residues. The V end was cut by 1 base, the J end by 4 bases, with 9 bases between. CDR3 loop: CAWSGDGADTQYF. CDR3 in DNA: TGTGCCTGGAGTGGGGACGGCGCAGATACGCAGTATTTT.

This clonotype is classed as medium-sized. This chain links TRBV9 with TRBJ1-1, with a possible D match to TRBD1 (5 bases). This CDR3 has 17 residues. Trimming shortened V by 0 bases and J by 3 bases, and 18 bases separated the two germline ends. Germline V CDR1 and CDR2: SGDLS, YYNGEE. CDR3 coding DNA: TGTGCCAGCAGCGTAGAGGCAACGACCGGGGGGTACACTGAAGCTTTCTTT. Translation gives CASSVEATTGGYTEAFF.

The CDR3 loop reads CASTPGQGASWAFF. For the CDR3, the DNA is TGTGCCAGTACCCCGGGGCAGGGGGCTAGTTGGGCTTTCTTT. This chain links TRBV19 with TRBJ1-1; 8 bases agree with TRBD1. The germline CDR1 and CDR2 sequences are LNHDA and SQIVND (reference sequence). The CDR3 covers 14 residues. V trimming: 7 bases; J trimming: 11 bases; junction bases outside the gene matches: 15.

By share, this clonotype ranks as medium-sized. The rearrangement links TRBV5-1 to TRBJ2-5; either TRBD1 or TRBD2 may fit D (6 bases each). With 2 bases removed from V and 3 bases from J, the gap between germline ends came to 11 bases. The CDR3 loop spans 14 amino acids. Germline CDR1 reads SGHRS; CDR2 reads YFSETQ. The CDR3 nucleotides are TGCGCCAGCAGCTTTTCCGGGGGCGAAGAGACCCAGTACTTC. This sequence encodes CASSFSGGEETQYF.

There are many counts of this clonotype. The CDR3 sequence: CSAREAGREVYEQFF. The CDR3 DNA follows: TGCAGTGCTAGAGAGGCGGGAAGGGAGGTCTATGAGCAGTTCTTC. This chain joins TRBV20-1 and TRBJ2-1; TRBD2 might be the D (6 bases). CDR1 is DFQATT, CDR2 SNEGSKA, per germline (reference sequence). Trimming shortened V by 0 bases and J by 8 bases, and 17 bases separated the two germline ends. The CDR3 sequence is 15 residues long.

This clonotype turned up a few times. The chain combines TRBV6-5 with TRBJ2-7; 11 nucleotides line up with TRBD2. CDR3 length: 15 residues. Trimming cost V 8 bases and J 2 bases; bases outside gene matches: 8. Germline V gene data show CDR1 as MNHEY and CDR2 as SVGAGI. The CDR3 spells CASGPFSGRAYEQYF. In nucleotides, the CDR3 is TGTGCCAGCGGACCTTTTAGCGGGAGGGCCTACGAGCAGTACTTC.

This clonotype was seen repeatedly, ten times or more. In DNA, the CDR3 is TGTGCCAGCAGCGGGGGGTTAACCTACGAGCAGTACTTC. It encodes CASSGGLTYEQYF. This chain connects TRBV7-9 to TRBJ2-7, with a tentative D call TRBD2 (6 bases). Trimming cost V 5 bases and J 2 bases, with 10 bases left between them. The CDR3 covers 13 residues. Looked up from germline, CDR1 is SEHNR and CDR2 is FQNEAQ (reference sequence).

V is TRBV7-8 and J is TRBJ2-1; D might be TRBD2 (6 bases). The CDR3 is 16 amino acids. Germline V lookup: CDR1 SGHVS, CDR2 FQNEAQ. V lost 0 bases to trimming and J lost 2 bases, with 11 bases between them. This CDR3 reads CASSLAAEGPYNEQFF. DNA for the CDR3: TGTGCCAGCAGCTTAGCTGCGGAGGGCCCCTACAATGAGCAGTTCTTC.

CDR3 residues: CASSHQTSVSYNEQFF. The CDR3 DNA sequence: TGTGCCAGCAGCCACCAGACTAGCGTGTCCTACAATGAGCAGTTCTTC. The chain combines TRBV14 with TRBJ2-1, with 8 bases identical to TRBD2. From germline, CDR1 is SGHDN and CDR2 FVKESK. The CDR3 covers 16 residues. The V and J ends lost 3 bases and 1 base, in that order; junction bases with no gene match: 5.

CDR3 bases: TGTGCCAGCAGTTCCACACGGATCGACAGGGCTCGCACAGATACGCAGTATTTT. Translation gives CASSSTRIDRARTDTQYF. The chain links TRBV6-2 or TRBV6-3 to TRBJ2-3, with 7 bases that match TRBD1. CDR3 length: 18 residues. The ends lost 4 bases at V and 1 base at J; junction bases unmatched: 14. Germline CDR1 is MNHEY and CDR2 is SVGEGT.

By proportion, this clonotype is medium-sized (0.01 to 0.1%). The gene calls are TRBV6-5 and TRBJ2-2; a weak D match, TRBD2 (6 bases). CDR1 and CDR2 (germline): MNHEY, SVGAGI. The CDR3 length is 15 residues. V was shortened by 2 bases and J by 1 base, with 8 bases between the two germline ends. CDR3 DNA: TGTGCCAGCAGTTACAATAGCGGGAACACCGGGGAGCTGTTTTTT. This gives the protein CASSYNSGNTGELFF.

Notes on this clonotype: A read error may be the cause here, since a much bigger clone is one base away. The CDR3 bases are TGTGTCAGCAGCCAAAATTCGATGGGGGATCAGCCCCAGCATTTT. This gives the protein CVSSQNSMGDQPQHF. V and J are TRBV5-3 and TRBJ1-5; possibly TRBD1 for D (5 bases). TRBV5-3 is an ORF, and what it does is uncertain. The CDR3 loop spans 15 amino acids.

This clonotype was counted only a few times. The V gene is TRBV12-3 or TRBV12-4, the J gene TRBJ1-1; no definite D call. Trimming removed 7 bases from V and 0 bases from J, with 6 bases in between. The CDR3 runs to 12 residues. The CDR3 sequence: CASTTVNTEAFF. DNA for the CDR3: TGTGCCAGCACGACTGTGAACACTGAAGCTTTCTTT.

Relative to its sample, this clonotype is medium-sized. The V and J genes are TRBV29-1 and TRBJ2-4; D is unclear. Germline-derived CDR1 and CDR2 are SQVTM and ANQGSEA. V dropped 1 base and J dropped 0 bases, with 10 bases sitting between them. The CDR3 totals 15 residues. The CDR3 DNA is TGCAGCGTTGAAGTGTTGCAGAGAGCCAAAAACATTCAGTACTTC. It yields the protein CSVEVLQRAKNIQYF.

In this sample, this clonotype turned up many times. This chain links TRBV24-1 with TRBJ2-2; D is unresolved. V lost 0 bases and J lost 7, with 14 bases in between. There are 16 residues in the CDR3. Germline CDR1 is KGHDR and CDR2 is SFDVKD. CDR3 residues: CATSDLLPGLGGELFF. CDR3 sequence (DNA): TGTGCCACCAGTGATTTGCTGCCCGGCCTCGGCGGGGAGCTGTTTTTT.

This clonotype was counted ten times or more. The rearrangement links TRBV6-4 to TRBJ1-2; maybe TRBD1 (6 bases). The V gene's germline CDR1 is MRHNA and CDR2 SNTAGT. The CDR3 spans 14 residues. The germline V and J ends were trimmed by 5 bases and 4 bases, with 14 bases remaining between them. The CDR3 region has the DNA TGTGCCAGCAGTAACGGGACAAGTCTCTATGGCTACACCTTC. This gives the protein CASSNGTSLYGYTF.

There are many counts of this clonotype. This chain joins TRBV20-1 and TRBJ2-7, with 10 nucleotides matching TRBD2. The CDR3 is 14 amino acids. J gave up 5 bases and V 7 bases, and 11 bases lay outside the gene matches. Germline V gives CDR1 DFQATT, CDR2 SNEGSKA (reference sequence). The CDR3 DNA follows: TGCAGTGATAAGTCTAGCGGGAGTGGAAACGAGCAGTACTTC. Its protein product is CSDKSSGSGNEQYF.

CDR3 DNA: TGCGCCAGCAGCCATCAGGCGGAATCGGCCGGGGAGCTGTTTTTT. As protein: CASSHQAESAGELFF. The chain is built from TRBV4-1 and TRBJ2-2; D remains ambiguous. V lost 3 bases, J lost 6 bases, and 14 bases lay in between. The germline V gene has CDR1 MGHRA and CDR2 YSYEKL. The CDR3 sequence is 15 residues long.